These 14 T cell receptor beta chains came from one sample sequenced in a study of blood T cell repertoires in COVID-19. Assay used: immunoSEQ multiplex PCR; TCRdb lists only in-frame clones, some missing. The sample contains around 200,000 clones, over 80% of which appear only once. Sequenced material: peripheral blood. These receptors all come from a human donor in a cohort sampled during active COVID-19.

The gene calls are TRBV9 and TRBJ2-1; 8 bases fit TRBD2. CDR1 and CDR2 (germline): SGDLS, YYNGEE. The CDR3 is made up of 16 amino acids. With 1 base clipped from V and 9 bases from J, the junction kept 12 bases outside the gene matches. CDR3 in DNA: TGTGCCAGCAGCGTACAACTAGCGGTCGGTTCTGGTGAGCAGTTCTTC. It specifies CASSVQLAVGSGEQFF.

A few counts support this clone. This chain connects TRBV2 to TRBJ2-7; TRBD1 agrees at 10 bases. Germline V gene lookup returns CDR1 SNHLY and CDR2 FYNNEI. The CDR3 loop spans 14 amino acids. The V and J ends lost 11 bases and 0 bases, in that order; junction bases with no gene match: 7. CDR3 nucleotide sequence: TGTGCCGGCAAGAGGACAGGGGGCTCCTACGAGCAGTACTTC. This encodes CAGKRTGGSYEQYF.

The chain links TRBV13 to TRBJ2-6; D gene ambiguous. This CDR3 region has 14 residues. Per germline, CDR1 PRHDT and CDR2 FYEKMQ (reference sequence). Deletions cut 4 bases from V and 0 bases from J, with 4 bases between. In DNA form, the CDR3 reads TGTGCCAGCAGCTCTAGCTCTGGGGCCAACGTCCTGACTTTC. Protein product: CASSSSSGANVLTF.

CDR3 nucleotide sequence: TGTGCCAGCAGCCCAGGGGACAGGGCTGAGACTAACTATGGCTACACCTTC. It yields the protein CASSPGDRAETNYGYTF. V gene TRBV7-3 combines with J gene TRBJ1-2, with 9 bases fitting TRBD1. Germline trimming cut 5 bases from V and 0 bases from J; bases unmatched to any gene: 10. The germline V gene has CDR1 SGHTA and CDR2 FQGTGA. There are 17 residues in the CDR3.

The V gene is TRBV9, the J gene TRBJ2-2; possible D gene TRBD1, 6 bases. V shed 3 bases and J shed 0 bases, with 6 bases lying between them. In germline, CDR1 is SGDLS, CDR2 YYNGEE. This CDR3 has 14 residues. The CDR3 is CASSGGPNTGELFF. CDR3 nucleotide sequence: TGTGCCAGCAGCGGGGGGCCGAACACCGGGGAGCTGTTTTTT.

This clone was recorded a few times. V and J are TRBV7-9 and TRBJ1-1, with 7 bases fitting TRBD1. J was trimmed by 0 bases and V by 4 bases; bases with no gene match: 5. The CDR3 is made up of 15 amino acids. Per germline, CDR1 SEHNR and CDR2 FQNEAQ (reference sequence). The CDR3 DNA reads as TGTGCCAGCAGCTATCCGGGACAGATGAACACTGAAGCTTTCTTT. Translation gives CASSYPGQMNTEAFF.

J is TRBJ2-7 and V is TRBV5-1; tentatively, D is TRBD2 (5 bases). This CDR3 contains 14 residues. The germline V gene has CDR1 SGHRS and CDR2 YFSETQ. Trimming shortened V by 2 bases and J by 4 bases, and 13 bases separated the two germline ends. The CDR3 DNA reads as TGCGCCAGCAGCTTAGTTGCAGGAGGTTACGAGCAGTACTTC. This sequence encodes CASSLVAGGYEQYF.

This sequence joins TRBV7-2 and TRBJ1-1; the match to TRBD1 covers 11 bases. Looked up from germline, CDR1 is SGHTA and CDR2 is FQGNSA. Trimming removed 2 bases from V and 0 bases from J; junction bases left unmatched: 5. This CDR3 has 17 residues. The DNA of the CDR3 is TGTGCCAGCAGCTTACCCCCGGGACAGGGGGTGAACACTGAAGCTTTCTTT. It yields the protein CASSLPPGQGVNTEAFF.

Only a few counts were recorded for this clone. The chain has TRBV27 and TRBJ1-1, with 9 bases matching TRBD1. With 5 bases clipped from V and 6 bases from J, the junction kept 10 bases outside the gene matches. CDR3 length: 15 amino acids. Germline lookup yields CDR1 MNHEY and CDR2 SMNVEV (reference sequence). In nucleotides, the CDR3 is TGTGCCAGCAGTCTAACAACAGGGGGCTCAGCTGAAGCTTTCTTT. This translates into CASSLTTGGSAEAFF.

The chain recombines TRBV5-1 with TRBJ1-1, with 7 bases that match TRBD1. In germline, CDR1 is SGHRS, CDR2 YFSETQ. The CDR3 covers 14 residues. The V gene end was trimmed by 4 bases and the J gene end by 5 bases; junction bases not matched to a gene: 8. The DNA for the CDR3 is TGCGCCAGCAGCCCAAGACAGGGAGGAACTGAAGCTTTCTTT. Protein: CASSPRQGGTEAFF.

The CDR3 loop reads CASSRFGTSGRVASDTQYF. CDR3 in DNA: TGTGCCAGCAGCCGTTTCGGGACTAGCGGGAGGGTGGCTTCGGATACGCAGTATTTT. The rearrangement uses TRBV7-8 and TRBJ2-3; 16 bases are a match to TRBD2. V dropped 5 bases and J dropped 6; count of bases not matched to a gene: 14. Germline V lookup: CDR1 SGHVS, CDR2 FQNEAQ. CDR3 length: 19 residues. Variable domain in full (rest from reference TRBV7-8 and TRBJ2-3): GAGVSQSPRYKVAKRGQDVALRCDPISGHVSLFWYQQALGQGPEFLTYFQNEAQLDKSGLPSDRFFAERPEGSVSTLKIQRTQQEDSAVYLCASSRFGTSGRVASDTQYFGPGTRLTVL.

This rearrangement joins TRBV28 to TRBJ2-7, with D perhaps TRBD2 (5 bases). The CDR3 runs 13 residues. The V end was cut by 6 bases, the J end by 2 bases, with 11 bases between. Germline values: CDR1 MDHEN, CDR2 SYDVKM. The CDR3 here is CASRRTRAYEQYF. The CDR3 DNA follows: TGTGCCAGCAGGCGGACGAGGGCCTACGAGCAGTACTTC. Complete variable domain (other parts from reference TRBV28 and TRBJ2-7): DVKVTQSSRYLVKRTGEKVFLECVQDMDHENMFWYRQDPGLGLRLIYFSYDVKMKEKGDIPEGYSVSREKKERFSLILESASTNQTSMYLCASRRTRAYEQYFGPGTRLTVT.

This chain links TRBV2 with TRBJ1-5, with TRBD1 matching 11 bases. The CDR3 totals 14 residues. The V gene's germline CDR1 is SNHLY and CDR2 FYNNEI. The ends lost 8 bases at V and 4 bases at J; junction bases unmatched: 4. The CDR3 sequence is CASGQGAGNQPQHF. CDR3 nucleotides: TGTGCCAGCGGACAGGGGGCGGGTAATCAGCCCCAGCATTTT.

This clone was detected once. The chain has TRBV7-3 and TRBJ2-6; the D is unclear. The CDR3 has 15 amino acids. The V gene's germline CDR1 is SGHTA and CDR2 FQGTGA. Trimming cost V 2 bases and J 4 bases, with 9 bases left between them. The CDR3 bases are TGTGCCAGCAGCTTAGTCGGTTCAGGGGCCAACGTCCTGACTTTC. Protein sequence: CASSLVGSGANVLTF.